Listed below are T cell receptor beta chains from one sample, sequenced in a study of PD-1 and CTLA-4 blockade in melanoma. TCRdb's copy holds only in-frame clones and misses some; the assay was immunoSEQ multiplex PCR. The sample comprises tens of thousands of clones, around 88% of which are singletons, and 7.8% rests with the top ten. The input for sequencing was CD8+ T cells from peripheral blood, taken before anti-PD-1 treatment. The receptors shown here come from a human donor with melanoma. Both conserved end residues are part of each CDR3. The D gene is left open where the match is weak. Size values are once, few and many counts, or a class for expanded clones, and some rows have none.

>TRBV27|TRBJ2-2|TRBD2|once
CASSSISGGPNTAGELFF
TGTGCCAGCAGTTCCATCAGCGGGGGGCCGAACACCGCCGGGGAGCTGTTTTTT
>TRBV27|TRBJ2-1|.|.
CASSSLGRGNEQFF
TGTGCCAGCAGTTCCCTGGGGCGTGGGAATGAGCAGTTCTTC
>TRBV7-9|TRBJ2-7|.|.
CASSPWDTSYEQYF
TGTGCCAGCAGCCCCTGGGACACCTCCTACGAGCAGTACTTC
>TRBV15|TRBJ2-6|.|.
CATSSANVLTF
TGTGCCACCAGCAGCGCCAACGTCCTGACTTTC
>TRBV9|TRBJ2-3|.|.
CASSVLSIDTQYF
TGTGCCAGCAGCGTTCTAAGTATTGATACGCAGTATTTT
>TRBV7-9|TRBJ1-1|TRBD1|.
CASSSGQTTEAFF
TGTGCCAGCAGCTCGGGACAGACGACTGAAGCTTTCTTT
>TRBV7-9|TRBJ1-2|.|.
CASSFDNYGYTF
TGTGCCAGCAGCTTTGACAACTATGGCTACACCTTC
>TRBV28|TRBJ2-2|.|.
CASSLGTPNTGELFF
TGTGCCAGCAGTTTAGGGACACCGAACACCGGGGAGCTGTTTTTT
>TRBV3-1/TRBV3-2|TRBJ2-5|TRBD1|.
CASSQGPGQGINQETQYF
TGTGCCAGCAGCCAAGGCCCCGGACAGGGGATAAACCAAGAGACCCAGTACTTC
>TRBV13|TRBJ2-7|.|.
CASSSAASSYEQYF
TGTGCCAGCAGCTCAGCGGCGTCCTCCTACGAGCAGTACTTC
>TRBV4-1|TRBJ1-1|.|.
CASSQSLGGMNTEAFF
TGCGCCAGCAGCCAATCTCTGGGGGGAATGAACACTGAAGCTTTCTTT
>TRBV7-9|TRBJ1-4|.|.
CASSRIGEKLFF
TGTGCCAGCAGCCGGATTGGGGAAAAACTGTTTTTT
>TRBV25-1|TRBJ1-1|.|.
CASSDSASTEAFF
TGTGCCAGCAGTGATAGTGCGAGCACTGAAGCTTTCTTT
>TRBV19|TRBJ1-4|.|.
CASSSSEGNYEKLFF
TGTGCCAGTAGTAGCTCGGAGGGAAACTATGAAAAACTGTTTTTT
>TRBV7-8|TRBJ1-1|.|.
CASGWGGTEAFF
TGTGCCAGCGGCTGGGGGGGCACTGAAGCTTTCTTT
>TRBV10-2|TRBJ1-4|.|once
CASSESRTWNEKLFF
TGCGCCAGCAGTGAAAGTAGGACATGGAATGAAAAACTGTTTTTT
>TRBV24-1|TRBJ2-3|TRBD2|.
CATSDLTSGGVSTDTQYF
TGTGCCACCAGTGATTTGACTAGCGGGGGAGTAAGCACAGATACGCAGTATTTT
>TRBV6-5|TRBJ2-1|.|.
CASSSADSSYNEQFF
TGTGCCAGCAGTTCCGCAGACAGCTCCTACAATGAGCAGTTCTTC
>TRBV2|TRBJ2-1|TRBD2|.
CASSREDEQFF
TGTGCCAGCAGCCGGGAGGATGAGCAGTTCTTC
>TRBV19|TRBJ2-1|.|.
CASRFYPDSEQFF
TGTGCCAGTAGATTCTACCCCGACAGTGAGCAGTTCTTC
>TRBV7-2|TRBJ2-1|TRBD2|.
CASSWGGIYNEQFF
TGTGCCAGCAGCTGGGGGGGAATCTACAATGAGCAGTTCTTC
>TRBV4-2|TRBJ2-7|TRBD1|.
CASSDLTGGSSYEQYF
TGTGCCAGCAGCGATCTCACAGGGGGTAGCTCCTACGAGCAGTACTTC
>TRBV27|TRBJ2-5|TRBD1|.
CASSLTPGQGRETQYF
TGTGCCAGCAGCTTAACCCCGGGACAGGGTAGGGAGACCCAGTACTTC
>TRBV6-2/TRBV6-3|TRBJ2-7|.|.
CASSYTHSYEQYF
TGTGCCAGCAGTTACACCCACTCCTACGAGCAGTACTTC
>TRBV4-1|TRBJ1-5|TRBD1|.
CASSQLLKDRDYQPQHF
TGCGCCAGCAGCCAACTACTTAAGGACAGGGATTATCAGCCCCAGCATTTT
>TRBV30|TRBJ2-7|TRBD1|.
CALGTGEYEQYF
TGTGCCTTAGGGACAGGGGAATACGAGCAGTACTTC
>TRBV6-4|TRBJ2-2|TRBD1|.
CASSEAGGAPGELFF
TGTGCCAGCAGTGAGGCAGGGGGCGCCCCCGGGGAGCTGTTTTTT
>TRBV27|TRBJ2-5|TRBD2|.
CASSLSGGAQETQYF
TGTGCCAGCAGTTTGAGCGGGGGGGCACAAGAGACCCAGTACTTC
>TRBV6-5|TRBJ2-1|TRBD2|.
CASRAGGPHNEQFF
TGTGCCAGCAGGGCGGGGGGGCCCCACAATGAGCAGTTCTTC
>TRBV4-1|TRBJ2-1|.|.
CASSQARGEQFF
TGCGCCAGCAGCCAGGCGCGGGGAGAGCAGTTCTTC
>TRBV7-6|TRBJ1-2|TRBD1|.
CASSDRQGSNYGYTF
TGTGCCAGCAGCGACCGACAGGGCTCCAACTATGGCTACACCTTC
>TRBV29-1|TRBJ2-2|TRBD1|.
CSVAPTGTGVGELFF
TGCAGCGTTGCTCCTACCGGGACAGGGGTCGGGGAGCTGTTTTTT
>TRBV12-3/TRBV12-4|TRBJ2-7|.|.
CASSSYRDKPYF
TGTGCCAGCAGTTCCTACCGGGACAAGCCGTACTTC
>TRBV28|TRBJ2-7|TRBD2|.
CASTPRGAYEQYF
TGTGCCAGCACCCCCCGGGGGGCCTACGAGCAGTACTTC
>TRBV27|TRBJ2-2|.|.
CATSPGAYTGELFF
TGTGCCACCAGCCCCGGGGCCTACACCGGGGAGCTGTTTTTT
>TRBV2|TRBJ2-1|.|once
CATTAGNNEQFF
TGTGCCACTACCGCAGGGAACAATGAGCAGTTCTTC
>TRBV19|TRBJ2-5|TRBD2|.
CASRPGLAGGKETQYF
TGTGCCAGTCGGCCGGGACTAGCGGGGGGTAAAGAGACCCAGTACTTC
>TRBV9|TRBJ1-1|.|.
CASSVVEGLNTEAFF
TGTGCCAGCAGCGTAGTTGAGGGGCTGAACACTGAAGCTTTCTTT
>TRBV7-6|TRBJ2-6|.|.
CASSLGPASVSGANVLTF
TGTGCCAGCAGCTTAGGACCGGCGTCTGTCTCTGGGGCCAACGTCCTGACTTTC
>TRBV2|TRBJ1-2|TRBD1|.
CAGQGGGGYTF
TGTGCCGGCCAGGGGGGTGGTGGCTACACCTTC
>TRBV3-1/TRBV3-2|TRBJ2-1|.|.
CASSQDESPLRVSEQFF
TGTGCCAGCAGCCAAGATGAAAGTCCATTAAGGGTCAGTGAGCAGTTCTTC
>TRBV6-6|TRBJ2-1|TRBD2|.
CASIGTSASSYNEQFF
TGTGCCAGCATTGGGACTAGCGCGAGCTCCTACAATGAGCAGTTCTTC
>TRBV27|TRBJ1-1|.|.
CASRPSGGNTEAFF
TGTGCCAGCAGGCCTTCTGGGGGGAACACTGAAGCTTTCTTT
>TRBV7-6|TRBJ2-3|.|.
CASSPRWAESTDTQYF
TGTGCCAGCAGCCCTAGGTGGGCGGAGAGCACAGATACGCAGTATTTT
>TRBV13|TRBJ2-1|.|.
CASSLSEYNEQFF
TGTGCCAGCAGCTTATCAGAATACAATGAGCAGTTCTTC
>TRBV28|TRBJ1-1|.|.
CASSSQRVTEAFF
TGTGCCAGCAGTTCCCAAAGGGTTACTGAAGCTTTCTTT
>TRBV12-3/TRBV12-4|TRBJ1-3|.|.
CATTQGGGNTIYF
TGTGCCACCACCCAGGGTGGTGGAAACACCATATATTTT
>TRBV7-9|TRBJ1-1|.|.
CASSPYREVNTEAFF
TGTGCCAGCAGCCCTTACAGGGAGGTGAACACTGAAGCTTTCTTT
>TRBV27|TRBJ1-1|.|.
CASSWWPGDTEAFF
TGTGCCAGCAGTTGGTGGCCTGGGGACACTGAAGCTTTCTTT
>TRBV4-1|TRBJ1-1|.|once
CASSQDIVGHEGTEAFF
TGCGCCAGCAGCCAAGATATCGTGGGCCACGAGGGGACTGAAGCTTTCTTT
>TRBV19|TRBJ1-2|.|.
CASSAKERRGRGYTF
TGTGCCAGTAGTGCCAAGGAGAGAAGGGGGAGAGGCTACACCTTC
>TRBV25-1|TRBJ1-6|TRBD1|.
CASSGDSGGTLHF
TGTGCCAGCAGTGGGGACAGCGGTGGGACCCTCCACTTT
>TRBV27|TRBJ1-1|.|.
CASSISENTEAFF
TGTGCCAGCAGTATATCAGAGAACACTGAAGCTTTCTTT
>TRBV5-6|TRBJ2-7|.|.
CASSLGQHYEQYF
TGTGCCAGCAGCTTGGGACAACACTACGAGCAGTACTTC
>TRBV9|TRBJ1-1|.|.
CASSVGTGTEAFF
TGTGCCAGCAGCGTAGGGACGGGCACTGAAGCTTTCTTT
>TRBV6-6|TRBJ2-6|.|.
CARVGGPGANVLTF
TGTGCCAGGGTCGGGGGGCCCGGGGCCAACGTCCTGACTTTC
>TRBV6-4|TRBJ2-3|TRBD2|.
CASSDSTGGATDTQYF
TGTGCCAGCAGTGACTCGACGGGGGGGGCCACAGATACGCAGTATTTT